The present entry profiles one T cell receptor beta chain with its context. Antigen specificity is unknown. Germline-derived CDR1 and CDR2 are SGHNT and YENEEA. The CDR3 consists of 15 residues. Between the trimmed V and J ends, which lost 5 bases and 4 bases, there was a span of 14 bases. This sample was taken from a study of cytomegalovirus exposure and HLA in healthy donors. The study's findings and limits: After further analysis at a later stage, 16,951 TCR beta sequences were associated with HLA alleles at 0.05 false discovery rate. A later analysis showed TCR association rates differing by HLA locus, peaking at DRB1 and lowest at HLA-C.

Vbeta (60) and Jbeta (13) primers were used in the PCR. The method was immunoSEQ multiplex PCR; TCRdb's version includes in-frame clones alone and lacks a portion of them. There are under 200,000 clones in the sample; approximately 80% occur only once, and about 1.7% lies in the top ten. This chain connects TRBV11-3 to TRBJ1-4; D perhaps matches TRBD1 (6 bases). The sample consisted of PBMCs. The sequence came from a woman under 30 in good health and CMV-seronegative. CDR3 in amino acids: CASSPSRGNNEKLFF. The CDR3 DNA sequence: TGTGCCAGCAGCCCCAGCAGGGGAAATAATGAAAAACTGTTTTTT.